This T cell receptor beta chain was obtained from a study of blood T cell repertoires in COVID-19. Study as a whole: The samples span acute and convalescent COVID-19 from the United States, Italy and Spain.

Under the authors' procedure: Amplification of reference gene primers was used by the study to estimate nucleated cell counts. The table came from immunoSEQ multiplex PCR; TCRdb's copy has only in-frame clones and leaves some out. V and J calls and clone size come straight from that table; D and trimming were deduced from the DNA. The data contain some 65,000 clones, approximately 95% of them singletons. V lost 1 base to trimming and J lost 7 bases, with 10 bases between them. The CDR3 runs 13 residues. Germline CDR1 is SEHNR and CDR2 is FQNEAQ (reference sequence). The sequence was obtained from a man between 65 and 85 years old with active COVID-19. The chain has TRBV7-9 and TRBJ1-1, with no clear D. What was sequenced was peripheral blood. The CDR3, as DNA: TGTGCCAGCAGCTTAGGCCAACACGTTGAAGCTTTCTTT. Translating gives CASSLGQHVEAFF.